Each of the 26 T cell receptor beta chains below was sequenced from the same sample in a study of Graves' ophthalmopathy and Graves' hyperthyroidism. TCR beta CDR3 amplification used RNA transcripts. RT-PCR with HTBI primers came first, then second-round multiplex PCR. A single record per CDR3 protein comes from TCRdb applying MiXCR to the multiplex PCR reads. The top ten clones hold approximately 7% of a sample with over 500,000 distinct CDR3 sequences, about a fifth of them seen once. Sequenced sample: peripheral blood. All receptors derive from a woman between 18 and 29 years old with stable Graves' hyperthyroidism. Some clones in this sample may be carry-over from other donors' samples.

For this clonotype: A clone one base away is much larger, so this may be a read error. The chain joins TRBV11-1 to TRBJ1-1; D is ambiguous. V lost 1 base and J lost 12, with 24 bases in between. CDR1 is SGHAT, CDR2 FQDESV, per germline (reference sequence). This CDR3 contains 16 residues. CDR3 sequence: CASSLGGWADRSESFF. CDR3 coding DNA: TGTGCCAGCAGCTTAGGTGGGTGGGCAGATCGGTCCGAATCTTTCTTT.

At least ten counts were recorded for this clonotype. The rearrangement joins TRBV19 to TRBJ1-5; possibly TRBD1 for D (6 bases). CDR1 is LNHDA and CDR2 is SQIVND in the germline V gene (reference sequence). This CDR3 is 19 amino acids long. Trimming removed 7 bases from V and 11 bases from J, with 36 bases in between. The CDR3 loop reads CASTPFGQLIAGSVGAQHF. In nucleotides, the CDR3 is TGTGCCAGTACCCCGTTTGGACAGCTGATCGCAGGTTCGGTGGGAGCCCAGCATTTT.

The genes are TRBV7-9 and TRBJ1-1, with D unclear. Per germline, CDR1 SEHNR and CDR2 FQNEAQ (reference sequence). V gave up 3 bases and J gave up 3 bases, with 8 bases separating them. The CDR3 consists of 13 residues. The CDR3: CASSLTPDTEAFF. DNA of the CDR3: TGTGCCAGCAGCTTGACGCCGGACACTGAAGCTTTCTTT.

This clonotype was detected a few times. The chain joins TRBV19 to TRBJ2-2, with TRBD1 matching 10 bases. From germline, CDR1 is LNHDA and CDR2 SQIVND (reference sequence). The CDR3 totals 14 residues. Trimming at V came to 5 bases and at J to 7 bases, leaving 4 bases not matched to a gene. The CDR3 loop is CASSLTGGGGELFF. CDR3 DNA sequence: TGTGCCAGTAGTTTGACAGGGGGCGGCGGGGAGCTGTTTTTT.

This clonotype was seen at least ten times. This rearrangement joins TRBV10-2 to TRBJ1-3; D remains unclear. This CDR3 contains 14 residues. Per germline, CDR1 WSHSY and CDR2 SAAADI. The ends were cut back, 9 bases at V and 0 bases at J, with 12 bases in the middle. CDR3 region: CASSSYGSGNTIYF. The CDR3 DNA is TGCGCCAGTTCCTCGTACGGCTCTGGAAACACCATATATTTT.

This clonotype was seen at least ten times. J is TRBJ1-6 and V is TRBV2; D call uncertain. CDR3 length: 13 amino acids. Germline V gene data show CDR1 as SNHLY and CDR2 as FYNNEI. V lost 7 bases and J 8 bases, leaving 12 bases between the germline ends. As DNA, the CDR3 is TGTGCCAGCACACCTCGGGGTTATTCACCCCTCCACTTT. Protein sequence: CASTPRGYSPLHF.

This clonotype has a count of ten or more. The chain has TRBV15 and TRBJ1-5; the D gene is possibly TRBD1 (5 bases). The CDR3 has 15 residues. V was trimmed by 0 bases and J by 4 bases, leaving 10 bases between them. Germline CDR1 is LNHNV and CDR2 is YYDKDF (reference sequence). The CDR3 loop is CATSRDKGLNQPQHF. For the CDR3, the DNA is TGTGCCACCAGCAGAGATAAGGGGCTGAATCAGCCCCAGCATTTT.

The chain carries TRBV20-1 and TRBJ1-2; maybe TRBD1 (5 bases). The CDR3 covers 13 residues. Germline V CDR1 and CDR2: DFQATT, SNEGSKA (reference sequence). V lost 3 bases and J 7 bases, leaving 15 bases between the germline ends. The CDR3 DNA is TGCAGTGCTAGGTCCCGGCACCAGGGTGGCTACACCTTC. It specifies CSARSRHQGGYTF.

This clonotype was found many times. This chain connects TRBV7-6 to TRBJ2-7, with 7 positions matching TRBD1. There are 14 residues in the CDR3. CDR1 and CDR2 from the germline V gene are SGHVS and FNYEAQ. Unmatched junction bases numbered 3, after V lost 1 base and J lost 3 bases. CDR3 amino acids: CASSLEAGGYEQYF. CDR3 DNA sequence: TGTGCCAGCAGCTTAGAGGCAGGGGGCTACGAGCAGTACTTC.

There are many counts of this clonotype. The chain combines TRBV7-9 with TRBJ1-2, with D perhaps TRBD1 (5 bases). Germline loops: CDR1 SEHNR, CDR2 FQNEAQ (reference sequence). Trimming removed 2 bases at V and 8 bases at J, with 9 bases between. This CDR3 has 12 residues. The CDR3 protein is CASSLSGDGYTF. In nucleotides, the CDR3 is TGTGCCAGCAGCTTATCTGGGGACGGCTACACCTTC.

The table lists this clonotype with many counts. CDR3 region: CASKQLTGNTEAFF. CDR3 coding DNA: TGTGCCAGCAAACAACTGACAGGGAACACTGAAGCTTTCTTT. The chain is built from TRBV27 and TRBJ1-1; the D gene is possibly TRBD1 (6 bases). Germline values: CDR1 MNHEY, CDR2 SMNVEV (reference sequence). The length of the CDR3 is 14 residues. V lost 7 bases to trimming and J lost 1 base, with 13 bases between them.

This clonotype was seen at least ten times. The chain has TRBV29-1 and TRBJ2-7; no clear D gene. Trimming removed 4 bases at V and 6 bases at J, with 10 bases between. This CDR3 has 11 residues. In germline, CDR1 is SQVTM, CDR2 ANQGSEA. The CDR3 region has the DNA TGCAGCGTTGGAGGAACCTTCGAGCAGTACTTC. Amino acids: CSVGGTFEQYF.

The chain joins TRBV6-1 to TRBJ1-1; D is undetermined. Germline values: CDR1 MNHNS, CDR2 SASEGT. Trimming removed 7 bases at V and 13 bases at J, with 22 bases between. This CDR3 is 13 amino acids long. In DNA form, the CDR3 reads TGTGCCAGCACCCCTAAGGGCCCATTGAAGCTTTTCTTT. It encodes CASTPKGPLKLFF.

This clonotype appeared many times. The rearrangement joins TRBV20-1 to TRBJ1-1; 8 nucleotides line up with TRBD1. Per the germline V gene, CDR1 is DFQATT and CDR2 is SNEGSKA (reference sequence). The CDR3 totals 12 residues. The ends lost 0 bases at V and 7 bases at J; junction bases unmatched: 1. The DNA of the CDR3 is TGCAGTGCTAGAGAGACAGGGGTTGAAGCTTTCTTT. Translating it yields CSARETGVEAFF.

This clonotype was seen ten or more times. The J gene is TRBJ1-5, the V gene TRBV6-1; D unclear. Trimming removed 6 bases at V and 0 bases at J, with 9 bases between. The CDR3 runs to 14 residues. The germline V gene has CDR1 MNHNS and CDR2 SASEGT. CDR3 sequence: CASRSDYSNQPQHF. The CDR3 DNA is TGTGCCAGCAGATCAGATTATAGCAATCAGCCCCAGCATTTT.

The chain links TRBV19 to TRBJ2-5; 7 bases match TRBD1. Germline CDR1 is LNHDA and CDR2 is SQIVND (reference sequence). Trimming cost V 0 bases and J 5 bases; bases outside gene matches: 9. The CDR3 is 16 residues long. The CDR3 DNA follows: TGTGCCAGTAGTATAGACTTCACAACAGGGGCGGAGACCCAGTACTTC. Translation: CASSIDFTTGAETQYF.

This clonotype was counted at least ten times. The V and J genes are TRBV20-1 and TRBJ2-2; 7 positions agree with TRBD2. Germline V lookup: CDR1 DFQATT, CDR2 SNEGSKA (reference sequence). The CDR3 is made up of 13 amino acids. V lost 3 bases, J lost 4 bases, and 2 bases stayed unmatched. CDR3 sequence: CSARRELTGELFF. The CDR3 DNA follows: TGCAGTGCTAGGCGGGAGCTCACCGGGGAGCTGTTTTTT.

On this clonotype: A much larger clone differs by one base, so this may be a read error. The genes are TRBV6-5 and TRBJ1-1; unclear D gene. The CDR3 runs to 14 residues. CDR1 and CDR2 (germline): MNHEY, SVGAGI. CDR3 nucleotides: TGTGCCAGCAGTTACTCGGTGCAGAACACTGAATCTTTCTTT. The encoded protein is CASSYSVQNTESFF.

The sample holds a few counts of this clonotype. The CDR3 bases are TGTGCCAGCAGCCAAGTCCCAGCGGGAGGGCCCGGCGAGCAGTACTTC. It translates to CASSQVPAGGPGEQYF. This rearrangement joins TRBV3-1 to TRBJ2-7; 10 nucleotides align to TRBD2. V shed 1 base and J 6 bases; nucleotides not matched to a gene: 9. The CDR3 totals 16 residues. CDR1 LGHDT and CDR2 YNNKEL come from the germline V gene (reference sequence).

As to this clonotype: A much larger clone differs by one base, so this may be a read error. V usage is TRBV19 and J usage is TRBJ2-5; 10 nucleotides agree with TRBD2. Germline values: CDR1 LNHDA, CDR2 SQIVND (reference sequence). The CDR3 has 16 amino acids. The DNA for the CDR3 is TGTGCCAGTAGTATGGTCGGGCTAGCGGGAGAAGAGACCCGGTACTTC. Translating gives CASSMVGLAGEETRYF.

This clonotype was recorded at least ten times. This sequence joins TRBV4-1 and TRBJ2-7; either TRBD1 or TRBD2 may fit D (6 bases each). The ends were cut back, 0 bases at V and 1 base at J, with 13 bases in the middle. This CDR3 spans 16 amino acids. The germline V gene encodes CDR1 MGHRA and CDR2 YSYEKL. The DNA of the CDR3 is TGCGCCAGCAGCCAAGATGGTGGGGGGCAATCCTACGAGCAGTACTTC. It specifies CASSQDGGGQSYEQYF.

This chain joins TRBV2 and TRBJ1-5, with TRBD1 as a possible D gene (6 bases). The CDR3 consists of 15 residues. V was shortened by 3 bases and J by 7 bases, with 16 bases between the two germline ends. Germline assignment: CDR1 SNHLY and CDR2 FYNNEI. The CDR3 is CASSEPGTLAQPQHF. In DNA, the CDR3 is TGTGCCAGCAGTGAGCCCGGGACACTCGCCCAGCCCCAGCATTTT. The whole variable domain, remainder taken from reference TRBV2 and TRBJ1-5, is EPEVTQTPSHQVTQMGQEVILRCVPISNHLYFYWYRQILGQKVEFLVSFYNNEISEKSEIFDDQFSVERPDGSNFTLKIRSTKLEDSAMYFCASSEPGTLAQPQHFGDGTRLSIL.

This clonotype was counted at least ten times. V gene TRBV10-3 combines with J gene TRBJ1-3; the match to TRBD1 covers 10 bases. Losses at the gene ends were 5 bases for V and 2 bases for J; bases not matched to a gene: 3. The length of the CDR3 is 15 residues. Germline V gene data show CDR1 as ENHRY and CDR2 as SYGVKD. The CDR3 region is CAISLDRGPGNTIYF. CDR3 DNA: TGTGCCATCAGTTTAGACAGGGGGCCTGGAAACACCATATATTTT.

This clonotype was counted many times. The chain is built from TRBV6-2 or TRBV6-3 and TRBJ2-4, with TRBD1 as a possible D gene (5 bases). CDR3 length: 14 amino acids. The V gene's germline CDR1 is MNHEY and CDR2 SVGEGT. The ends were cut back, 2 bases at V and 8 bases at J, with 13 bases in the middle. Here the CDR3 DNA reads TGTGCCAGCAGTTACCATACTCCAGGGTACATTCAGTACTTC. It translates to CASSYHTPGYIQYF.

Worth noting for this clonotype: A single base separates this from a much larger clone, so it may be a read error. The gene calls are TRBV25-1 and TRBJ2-5; D is perhaps TRBD2 (6 bases). Germline CDR1 is MGHDK and CDR2 is SYGVNS. The CDR3 spans 15 residues. The CDR3 here is CVSSEYGPGVETQYF. In DNA form, the CDR3 reads TGTGTCAGCAGTGAATATGGCCCGGGGGTGGAGACCCAGTACTTC.

This clonotype occurred many times. The V call is TRBV28, the J call TRBJ2-1; 9 bases map to TRBD2. The V gene end was trimmed by 4 bases and the J gene end by 8 bases; junction bases not matched to a gene: 6. Germline CDR1 reads MDHEN; CDR2 reads SYDVKM. The CDR3 contains 14 residues. Here the CDR3 reads CASSSREGRYEQFF. The DNA of the CDR3 is TGTGCCAGCAGTTCGCGGGAGGGCCGTTATGAGCAGTTCTTC.